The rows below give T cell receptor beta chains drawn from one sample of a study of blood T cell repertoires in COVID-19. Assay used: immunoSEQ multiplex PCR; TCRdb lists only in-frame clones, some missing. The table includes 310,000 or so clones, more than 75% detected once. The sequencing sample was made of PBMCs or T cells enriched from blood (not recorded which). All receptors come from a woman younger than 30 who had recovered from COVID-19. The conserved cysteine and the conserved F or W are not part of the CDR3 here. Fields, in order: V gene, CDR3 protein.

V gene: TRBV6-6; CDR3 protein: ASSRPGQARGNEQF
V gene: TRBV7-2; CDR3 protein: ASSPGLAGFTDTQY
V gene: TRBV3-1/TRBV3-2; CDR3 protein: ASSQTTGGGYT
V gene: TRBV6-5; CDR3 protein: ASTFFVTNEKLF
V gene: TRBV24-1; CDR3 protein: ATSDTGQGTYNEQF
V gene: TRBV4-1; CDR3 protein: ASSQDGAEQF
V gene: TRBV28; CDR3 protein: ASRLAGVGEQY
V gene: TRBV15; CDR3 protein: ATSSSMRDGYT
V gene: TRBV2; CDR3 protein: ASSNLSGGAGTDTQY
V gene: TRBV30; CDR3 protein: AWSQDSNQPQH
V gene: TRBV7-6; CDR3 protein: ASSLAFQLGSSYNEQF
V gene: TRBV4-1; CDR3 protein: ASSLFPSGETQY
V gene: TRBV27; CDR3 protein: ASSWTGGFQPQH
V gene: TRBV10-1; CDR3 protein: ASSESRDYFQETQY
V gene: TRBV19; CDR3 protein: ASSILAGGRNEQF
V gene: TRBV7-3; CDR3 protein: ASSSQPGRTGELF
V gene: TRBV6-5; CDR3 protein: ASKLGGGGGHEQF
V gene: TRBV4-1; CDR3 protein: ASSQRQGGSYEQY
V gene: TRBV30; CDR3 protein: AWSWAGFQPQH
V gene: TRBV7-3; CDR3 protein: ASSPEVSNQPQH
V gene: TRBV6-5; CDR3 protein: ASRALHDRSGELF
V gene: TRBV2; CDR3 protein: ASSLEWAGDETQY
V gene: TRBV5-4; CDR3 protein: ASSLAYQHAGGPYEQY